The clone carrying this T cell receptor (beta chain) was seen many times. These data originate in a study of neurological immune-mediated disorders. The CDR3 sequence is 17 residues long. Germline V gene data show CDR1 as SGHDN and CDR2 as FVKESK. The ends were cut back, 3 bases at V and 3 bases at J, with 18 bases in the middle. Each CDR3 protein gets one entry after TCRdb re-called the 5' RACE reads with MiXCR. The sample holds about 50,000 distinct CDR3 sequences; 10% to 13% are singletons and the top ten take approximately 5.3%. Sequencing was done on a sample of PBMCs. The TCR comes from a man aged 70 or older with HTLV-1-associated myelopathy (HAM/TSP). The chain couples TRBV14 to TRBJ1-3; tentative D call: TRBD1 (5 bases). CDR3 coding DNA: TGTGCCAGCAGCCACCGGGGCGTTCTAGGATATGGAAACACCATATATTTT. Its translation: CASSHRGVLGYGNTIYF.